This T cell receptor (beta chain) is drawn from a study of blood T cell repertoires in COVID-19. Looking at the study overall: T cells, B-cell-depleted T cells, or PBMCs supplied cDNA or gDNA.

Patients of the Seattle cohort, enrolled during active infection, were followed longitudinally. In the authors' workflow: Reference gene primers were amplified, and this amplification served to estimate nucleated cell counts. Profiling relied on immunoSEQ multiplex PCR, and the TCRdb table lists in-frame clones only, not all of them. The V and J calls and clone size were taken over from that table, and D and trimming were inferred from the DNA. The sample gives approximately 160,000 clones, just over 90% of which show up once; just under 2% is in the top ten. Germline CDR1 and CDR2: SNHLY and FYNNEI. The CDR3 loop spans 16 amino acids. The V gene end was trimmed by 3 bases and the J gene end by 7 bases; junction bases not matched to a gene: 8.

The sequencing sample was made of peripheral blood. The receptor's source is an older woman with COVID-19, enrolled during active disease. This chain links TRBV2 with TRBJ2-1; the match to TRBD2 covers 11 bases. CDR3 sequence reads: CASSERKLAGANEQFF. The CDR3 DNA reads as TGTGCCAGCAGTGAGAGAAAACTAGCGGGAGCTAATGAGCAGTTCTTC.